The clone carrying this TCR beta chain has a handful of counts. Its antigen is as yet unknown. This entry comes from a study of cytomegalovirus exposure and HLA in healthy donors. Whole-study results and caveats: First-cohort TCR clusters were later found to tend to co-occur in the 120 validation repertoires. The study flagged around 150 TCR beta chains as cytomegalovirus-associated. Many donors shared some public TCRs, even though most TCR sequences were rare.

From germline, CDR1 is MNHEY and CDR2 SVGAGI. CDR3 length equals 13 residues. Trimming took 7 bases from V and 0 from J, leaving 6 bases between them. Profiled with immunoSEQ multiplex PCR; TCRdb holds only in-frame clones, not every one. The data hold about 400,000 clones, with roughly 85% observed a single time. The donors formed part of the approximately 110-subject validation cohort, distinct from the roughly 660-subject first cohort. The chain joins TRBV6-5 to TRBJ2-2; D remains ambiguous. The source is a woman aged 18-29 years in good health and CMV-seronegative. Sequencing was carried out using PBMCs. CDR3 residues: CASKTTNTGELFF. CDR3 nucleotide sequence: TGTGCCAGCAAAACAACGAACACCGGGGAGCTGTTTTTT.